This T cell receptor (beta chain) was documented in a study of STAT5B mutations in CD4+ large granular lymphocyte leukemia (dated by TCRdb to the early 2020s). Regarding the complete study: Among the healthy controls, the CDR3 'QG' motif was associated with a particular HLA allele. The study compared the TCRbeta repertoires of patients with CD4+ T-cell large granular lymphocyte leukemia against the TCRbeta repertoires of healthy blood donors. Flow cytometry on FACSCanto II or FACSVerse confirmed that purified fractions exceeded 95% purity among lymphocytes.

A note on this clone: No antigen is known for it. The input lacks base qualities; no much larger clone sits a single base away.

The healthy controls were 37 blood donors, and the buffy coats of these donors were supplied by the Finnish Red Cross blood service. All TCR-sequenced material derived from peripheral blood: patient blood samples and healthy donor buffy coats. Peripheral blood mononuclear cells were isolated by Ficoll-Hypaque gradient centrifugation. Magnetic purification was used to isolate CD4+ cells from the buffy coats of the healthy controls. Genomic DNA was extracted using the Gentra Puregene Cell and Tissue kit, and a Qubit 2.0 fluorometer was used to quantify it. General conclusions and limits of the study: The data were not HLA-matched, and the higher clonality in CD4+ T-LGLL than in CD8+ T-LGLL could be due to the relatively small sample size. Enrichment of TRBV06-family usage was observed among the top patient clones (8/27) relative to healthy controls (2/35). Greater clonality appeared to be present in CD4-sorted patient repertoires than in healthy CD4+ repertoires, and the difference was retained after the putative leukemic clones were removed. The main leukemic clonotypes were found to be private to each patient, although around 24% of the main leukemic clonotypes were detected at low frequency in the non-leukemic repertoires of other patients.

Deletion took 1 base off V and 0 bases off J, with a span of 12 bases between the germline ends. CDR1 and CDR2, looked up from the germline V gene (reference sequence), are SEHNR and FQNEAQ. The CDR3, cysteine through phenylalanine, is 16 amino acids long. Only the CDR3 DNA stays, 48 bases, in frame from base 1. TCRbeta rearrangements were sequenced from genomic DNA using the immunoSEQ assay at survey resolution. In the source study's methods: In the TCR sequencing data, the lowest productive clonotype frequency that could be detected was 2.59 x 10-5. Only productive TCRbeta rearrangements, defined as complete and in-frame sequences, were included in the analyses. Simpson clonality, calculated in the immunoSEQ Analyzer version 3.0, was used as the measure of sample clonality. Clones were categorized by frequency as very rare, small, medium, large (1-20%) or hyperexpanded (>20%). Generation probabilities were estimated with OLGA 1.2.3, V-gene circos plots were generated with VDJtools, specificities were searched for in VDJdb, and CDR3 motifs were identified with GLIPH. Drawn from immuneACCESS, this table holds only the in-frame rearrangements with V and J called that TCRdb kept. Clones are partly lost; checked studies trace under half to an unresolved V gene and leave the rest unexplained. The V and J calls and clone size come from that table; D and trimming were worked out from the DNA. This sample is represented by about 46,000 clones; 65% to 85% of them were singletons. 0.3% to 0.45% of the sample lies in the top ten.

This receptor chain uses TRBV7-9 and TRBJ1-1; confidence is insufficient to name the D gene. The sequence was collected from a human donor in good health. The sample was CD4+ T cells from blood buffy coats. The CDR3 has the sequence CASSLGIQVMNTEAFF. The DNA reads as follows: TGTGCCAGCAGCTTAGGTATTCAGGTGATGAACACTGAAGCTTTCTTT.